The next 31 T cell receptor beta chains were all read from a single sample in a study of OX40 agonist ivuxolimab in advanced cancers. This table comes from immunoSEQ multiplex PCR, and its TCRdb copy is limited to in-frame clones, with some not included. The sample contains about 67,000 clones, over 75% of which appear only once. Sequencing used CD4+ or CD8+ T cells sorted from blood, obtained in a trial of the OX40 agonist ivuxolimab. All receptors come from an adult with an advanced solid tumor such as melanoma, head and neck, liver or kidney cancer.

Regarding this clone: Other DNA sequences in this specimen translate into the identical CDR3. The chain has TRBV29-1 and TRBJ2-5; no definite D call. Deletions cut 2 bases from V and 4 bases from J, with 11 bases between. The CDR3 consists of 13 residues. The germline CDR1 and CDR2 sequences are SQVTM and ANQGSEA. The CDR3 DNA is TGCAGCGTTGAATTCTCGCTAAGAGAGACCCAGTACTTC. Translated, it gives CSVEFSLRETQYF. Combining the CDR3 with reference TRBV29-1 and TRBJ2-5 gives the whole variable domain SAVISQKPSRDICQRGTSLTIQCQVDSQVTMMFWYRQQPGQSLTLIATANQGSEATYESGFVIDKFPISRPNLTFSTLTVSNMSPEDSSIYLCSVEFSLRETQYFGPGTRLLVL.

The chain recombines TRBV23-1 with TRBJ2-7; no reliable D call. TRBV23-1 is sorted into the ORF group, with uncertain function. V was trimmed by 2 bases and J by 2 bases, leaving 10 bases between them. The CDR3 sequence is 14 residues long. The CDR3 coding sequence is TGCGCCAGCAGTCAAAGGCCCAGAGCCTACGAGCAGTACGTC. Its translation is CASSQRPRAYEQYV.

The DNA of the CDR3 is TGCGCCAGCAGCCAAGTAATAGGCAGGGGGCGGGATGGGGCCAACGTCCTGACTTTC. Translation gives CASSQVIGRGRDGANVLTF. V and J are TRBV4-1 and TRBJ2-6; 8 nucleotides agree with TRBD1. The V gene end was trimmed by 1 base and the J gene end by 3 bases; junction bases not matched to a gene: 11. The CDR3 totals 19 residues. Germline CDR1 MGHRA, CDR2 YSYEKL.

The rearrangement joins TRBV6-5 to TRBJ2-1, with a tentative D call TRBD2 (5 bases). The length of the CDR3 is 13 residues. The germline V and J ends were trimmed by 2 bases and 6 bases, with 8 bases remaining between them. In germline, CDR1 is MNHEY, CDR2 SVGAGI. This CDR3 is CASSYRGFNEQFF. CDR3 in DNA: TGTGCCAGCAGTTACAGAGGGTTCAATGAGCAGTTCTTC.

V usage is TRBV7-2 and J usage is TRBJ2-3; 10 bases agree with TRBD1. The CDR3 is 17 residues long. Looked up from germline, CDR1 is SGHTA and CDR2 is FQGNSA. Germline trimming cut 2 bases from V and 0 bases from J; bases unmatched to any gene: 5. CDR3 in DNA: TGTGCCAGCAGCTTAAGGGGACAGGGGATGAGCACAGATACGCAGTATTTT. It is translated as CASSLRGQGMSTDTQYF.

The rearrangement joins TRBV27 to TRBJ2-1; D is unclear. This CDR3 region has 13 residues. CDR1 MNHEY and CDR2 SMNVEV come from the germline V gene (reference sequence). V was pared by 6 bases and J by 3 bases, with 9 bases between. The chain's CDR3 is CASRKTVYNEQFF. CDR3 sequence (DNA): TGTGCCAGCAGGAAGACTGTCTACAATGAGCAGTTCTTC.

The gene calls are TRBV30 and TRBJ2-1, with a tentative D call TRBD1 (6 bases). The ends were cut back, 2 bases at V and 5 bases at J, with 19 bases in the middle. From germline, CDR1 is GTSNPN and CDR2 SVGIG (reference sequence). This CDR3 region has 16 residues. In nucleotides, the CDR3 is TGTGCCTGGAGTCCCGGAAGGGGCAGGGGAGACAATGAGCAGTTCTTC. Its translation is CAWSPGRGRGDNEQFF. The whole variable domain, filled in from reference TRBV30 and TRBJ2-1, reads SQTIHQWPATLVQPVGSPLSLECTVEGTSNPNLYWYRQAAGRGLQLLFYSVGIGQISSEVPQNLSASRPQDRQFILSSKKLLLSDSGFYLCAWSPGRGRGDNEQFFGPGTRLTVL.

V and J are TRBV4-1 and TRBJ2-7; possibly TRBD2 for D (5 bases). Trimming stripped 1 base from V and 5 bases from J, with 15 bases between. Germline V gene lookup returns CDR1 MGHRA and CDR2 YSYEKL. The CDR3 is 15 residues long. In DNA, the CDR3 is TGCGCCAGCAGCCAAGTGGGAGCAACCCGGGACGAGCAGTACTTC. It yields the protein CASSQVGATRDEQYF.

The rearrangement uses TRBV28 and TRBJ1-6; D gene uncertain. Trimming pared 3 bases from V and 6 bases from J, leaving 18 bases between. The CDR3 length is 17 residues. Per germline, CDR1 MDHEN and CDR2 SYDVKM. The CDR3 nucleotides are TGTGCCAGCAGTTTGTCGTCACCGGACGAAGCTAATTCACCCCTCCACTTT. This sequence encodes CASSLSSPDEANSPLHF.

The chain combines TRBV7-9 with TRBJ1-2, with 8 bases that match TRBD1. The CDR3 is 14 amino acids. Germline loops: CDR1 SEHNR, CDR2 FQNEAQ (reference sequence). V shed 2 bases, J shed 6 bases, and the junction held 5 bases outside the gene matches. The chain's CDR3 is CASSLLDRVDGYTF. CDR3 DNA: TGTGCCAGCAGCTTACTGGACAGGGTCGATGGCTACACCTTC.

This rearrangement joins TRBV27 to TRBJ2-7; TRBD2 matches 9 bases. Germline V gene lookup returns CDR1 MNHEY and CDR2 SMNVEV (reference sequence). The CDR3 spans 14 residues. With 5 bases clipped from V and 6 bases from J, the junction kept 8 bases outside the gene matches. The CDR3 DNA is TGTGCCAGCAGTCCGTTAGCGGGAGTAGGCGAGCAGTACTTC. This codes for CASSPLAGVGEQYF.

The V call is TRBV2, the J call TRBJ1-5; D is perhaps TRBD1 (6 bases). The V end was cut by 3 bases, the J end by 4 bases, with 13 bases between. The CDR3 has 15 residues. CDR1 and CDR2 (germline): SNHLY, FYNNEI. The CDR3 DNA sequence: TGTGCCAGCAGTGAGGGTGGACAGCTAAATCAGCCCCAGCATTTT. The encoded protein is CASSEGGQLNQPQHF. The full variable domain, rest sourced from reference TRBV2 and TRBJ1-5, is EPEVTQTPSHQVTQMGQEVILRCVPISNHLYFYWYRQILGQKVEFLVSFYNNEISEKSEIFDDQFSVERPDGSNFTLKIRSTKLEDSAMYFCASSEGGQLNQPQHFGDGTRLSIL.

This clone was picked up one time. This chain links TRBV6-5 with TRBJ2-2; 10 bases fit TRBD2. J lost 4 bases, V lost 7 bases, and 6 bases had no gene match. This CDR3 has 15 amino acids. The germline V gene encodes CDR1 MNHEY and CDR2 SVGAGI. The chain's CDR3 is CASTVVAGGTGELFF. The DNA of the CDR3 is TGTGCCAGCACCGTCGTAGCGGGAGGCACCGGGGAGCTGTTTTTT.

This chain uses TRBV6-1 with TRBJ2-7; TRBD1 might be the D (6 bases). V lost 7 bases, J lost 2 bases, and 18 bases lay in between. This CDR3 contains 15 residues. Per the germline V gene, CDR1 is MNHNS and CDR2 is SASEGT. CDR3 sequence reads: CASNPTGSRAYEQYV. The CDR3 nucleotides are TGTGCCAGCAATCCCACAGGGAGTAGGGCCTACGAGCAGTACGTC.

V is TRBV6-1 and J is TRBJ1-2; D may be TRBD1 (5 bases). Trimming took off 2 bases at V and 3 bases at J, with 10 bases between the two ends. The CDR3 is 14 residues long. Germline CDR1 and CDR2: MNHNS and SASEGT. CDR3 protein: CASSETGRYYGYTF. In DNA, the CDR3 is TGTGCCAGCAGTGAAACGGGGCGGTACTATGGCTACACCTTC.

The chain couples TRBV28 to TRBJ2-5; 9 bases align to TRBD1. V shed 5 bases, J shed 4 bases, and the junction held 17 bases outside the gene matches. This CDR3 is built from 18 residues. CDR1 and CDR2 (germline): MDHEN, SYDVKM. CDR3 residues: CASSRGTGTTKRSETQYF. CDR3 sequence (DNA): TGTGCCAGCAGTCGCGGGACAGGGACGACTAAGCGCTCAGAGACCCAGTACTTC.

The chain combines TRBV29-1 with TRBJ1-3; tentative D call: TRBD1 (6 bases). Trimming removed 7 bases from V and 0 bases from J, with 16 bases in between. CDR3 length: 15 residues. The germline V gene has CDR1 SQVTM and CDR2 ANQGSEA. CDR3 in amino acids: CSANTGSSSGNTIYF. The CDR3 bases are TGCAGCGCCAACACAGGGTCTAGCTCTGGAAACACCATATATTTT.

This rearrangement joins TRBV5-1 to TRBJ2-3; perhaps TRBD1 as D (6 bases). Trimming removed 0 bases at V and 5 bases at J, with 10 bases between. This CDR3 spans 14 amino acids. CDR1 is SGHRS and CDR2 is YFSETQ in the germline V gene. CDR3 sequence (DNA): TGCGCCAGCAGCTTGGGACAGGCAGTAGATACGCAGTATTTT. This codes for CASSLGQAVDTQYF.

The chain joins TRBV7-2 to TRBJ2-7; D is perhaps TRBD2 (5 bases). Germline V CDR1 and CDR2: SGHTA, FQGNSA. The CDR3 is 14 residues long. V lost 1 base and J lost 4, with 11 bases in between. The DNA of the CDR3 is TGTGCCAGCAGCTTAGTAGGCCTAGCTTACGAGCAGTACTTC. This sequence encodes CASSLVGLAYEQYF.

The chain couples TRBV30 to TRBJ2-5, with 11 bases that match TRBD2. J gave up 4 bases and V 0 bases, and 4 bases lay outside the gene matches. Germline V gene sequence: CDR1 GTSNPN, CDR2 SVGIG (reference sequence). The CDR3 consists of 15 residues. CDR3 protein: CAWSVTLAGGETQYF. As DNA, the CDR3 is TGTGCCTGGAGTGTTACCCTAGCGGGGGGAGAGACCCAGTACTTC.

Here the CDR3 DNA reads TGTGCCAGCAGCCCTACCGGTCCCTCCAGGGGTGGCTACACCTTC. Protein: CASSPTGPSRGGYTF. J is TRBJ1-2 and V is TRBV7-9; D perhaps matches TRBD1 (6 bases). V shed 5 bases and J shed 7 bases, with 20 bases lying between them. The CDR3 consists of 15 residues. Germline V gives CDR1 SEHNR, CDR2 FQNEAQ (reference sequence).

The chain combines TRBV7-2 with TRBJ1-2, with TRBD1 as a possible D gene (5 bases). There are 15 residues in the CDR3. Germline V gives CDR1 SGHTA, CDR2 FQGNSA. V lost 5 bases, J lost 6 bases, and 19 bases lay in between. The CDR3: CASSPSSGRGDGYTF. The CDR3 DNA reads as TGTGCCAGCAGCCCCTCCTCGGGGAGGGGAGATGGCTACACCTTC.

J is TRBJ2-1 and V is TRBV30; 7 nucleotides line up with TRBD2. The CDR3 contains 15 residues. Losses at the gene ends were 7 bases for V and 9 bases for J; bases not matched to a gene: 18. Looked up from germline, CDR1 is GTSNPN and CDR2 is SVGIG (reference sequence). The chain's CDR3 is CASSPTSPPTGEQFF. The CDR3 nucleotides read TGTGCCTCAAGCCCGACTAGCCCACCGACCGGTGAGCAGTTCTTC.

The V and J genes are TRBV7-2 and TRBJ2-1; the match to TRBD1 covers 10 bases. V trimming: 5 bases; J trimming: 4 bases; junction bases outside the gene matches: 14. The CDR3 has 18 amino acids. The germline V gene has CDR1 SGHTA and CDR2 FQGNSA. CDR3 region: CASSKRTGGIGSYNEQFF. CDR3 nucleotides: TGTGCCAGCAGCAAACGGACAGGGGGTATTGGTTCGTACAATGAGCAGTTCTTC.

This clone was observed a handful of times. The CDR3 DNA reads as TGCGCCAGTAAGGGACTAGCGGGAGCGTCCTACAATGAGCAGTTCTTC. This codes for CASKGLAGASYNEQFF. The chain links TRBV5-1 to TRBJ2-1, with 14 bases that match TRBD2. Germline CDR1 is SGHRS and CDR2 is YFSETQ. The CDR3 contains 16 residues. With 8 bases clipped from V and 1 base from J, the junction kept 5 bases outside the gene matches.

The rearrangement joins TRBV28 to TRBJ2-7; D is unresolved. V shed 5 bases and J shed 2 bases, with 10 bases lying between them. This CDR3 region has 13 residues. The germline gives CDR1 MDHEN, CDR2 SYDVKM. The CDR3 DNA is TGTGCCAGCAGTCCCGCCCCCCCCTACGAGCAGTACTTC. As protein: CASSPAPPYEQYF.

This sequence joins TRBV4-1 and TRBJ2-2; 11 positions agree with TRBD2. Looked up from germline, CDR1 is MGHRA and CDR2 is YSYEKL. CDR3 size: 19 residues. J gave up 7 bases and V 4 bases, and 17 bases lay outside the gene matches. CDR3 bases: TGCGCCAGCAGCCGCCTCCCCCCACTAGCGGGAGTGTGGGACGGGGAGCTGTTTTTT. This sequence encodes CASSRLPPLAGVWDGELFF.

This clone is a singleton in its sample. The chain links TRBV30 to TRBJ1-2, with D possibly TRBD1 on 6 matching bases. The germline gives CDR1 GTSNPN, CDR2 SVGIG (reference sequence). The CDR3 consists of 15 residues. V lost 0 bases and J lost 0, with 11 bases in between. The CDR3 sequence: CAWSVLGGTNYGYTF. CDR3 DNA: TGTGCCTGGAGTGTTTTAGGGGGGACTAACTATGGCTACACCTTC.

The chain has TRBV2 and TRBJ2-5, with D possibly called TRBD1 or TRBD2 (6 bases each). This CDR3 contains 15 residues. Per germline, CDR1 SNHLY and CDR2 FYNNEI. Trimming shortened V by 7 bases and J by 2 bases, and 17 bases separated the two germline ends. The DNA of the CDR3 is TGTGCCAGCACCTCGAGCGGCGGGACACAAGAGACCCAGTACTTC. Translation: CASTSSGGTQETQYF.

This chain uses TRBV7-3 with TRBJ1-1, with D perhaps TRBD1 (5 bases). Per germline, CDR1 SGHTA and CDR2 FQGTGA. The V gene lost 4 bases and the J gene lost 5 bases, with 11 bases spanning the gap. This CDR3 is 13 amino acids long. The CDR3: CASSWDGGTEAFF. DNA of the CDR3: TGTGCCAGCAGCTGGGACGGAGGGACTGAAGCTTTCTTT. The full variable domain, in which reference TRBV7-3 and TRBJ1-1 provide the parts outside the CDR3, is GAGVSQTPSNKVTEKGKYVELRCDPISGHTALYWYRQSLGQGPEFLIYFQGTGAADDSGLPNDRFFAVRPEGSVSTLKIQRTERGDSAVYLCASSWDGGTEAFFGQGTRLTVV.

This clone occurred once. The V and J genes are TRBV30 and TRBJ2-4, with 8 bases that match TRBD1. V lost 3 bases, J lost 6 bases, and 13 bases stayed unmatched. Per germline, CDR1 GTSNPN and CDR2 SVGIG (reference sequence). The CDR3 is made up of 16 amino acids. Here the CDR3 DNA reads TGTGCCTGGAGCGTAGGTGTACAGGGGGACGGAAACATTCAGTACTTC. It yields the protein CAWSVGVQGDGNIQYF.